Reported below is one T cell receptor beta chain. V was cut by 2 bases and J by 4 bases, with 12 bases left in between. This CDR3 is 15 amino acids long. CDR1 and CDR2 from the germline V gene are SGHTA and FQGTGA. A Seattle source enrolled patients during active infection and followed them longitudinally. This sample is part of a study of blood T cell repertoires in COVID-19. Study-level background: Acute and convalescent COVID-19 samples came from the United States, Italy and Spain. The analysed material was cDNA or gDNA that came from T cells, B-cell-depleted T cells, or PBMCs.

How the authors handled the data: By means of reference gene primer amplification, nucleated cell counts were estimated. The protocol was immunoSEQ multiplex PCR, while the TCRdb copy is restricted to in-frame clones and leaves out a portion. D and trimming were read from the DNA, whereas the V and J calls and clone size are those reported in that table. Among approximately 530,000 clones listed, around nine tenths were seen once. The V call is TRBV7-3, the J call TRBJ1-3; TRBD1 might be the D (6 bases). The clonotype comes from a woman in her fifties or sixties with COVID-19, enrolled during active disease. Sequencing input: peripheral blood. The CDR3 region has the DNA TGTGCCAGCAGCTTACTCGGGGGGCTAGGAAACACCATATATTTT. It specifies CASSLLGGLGNTIYF.